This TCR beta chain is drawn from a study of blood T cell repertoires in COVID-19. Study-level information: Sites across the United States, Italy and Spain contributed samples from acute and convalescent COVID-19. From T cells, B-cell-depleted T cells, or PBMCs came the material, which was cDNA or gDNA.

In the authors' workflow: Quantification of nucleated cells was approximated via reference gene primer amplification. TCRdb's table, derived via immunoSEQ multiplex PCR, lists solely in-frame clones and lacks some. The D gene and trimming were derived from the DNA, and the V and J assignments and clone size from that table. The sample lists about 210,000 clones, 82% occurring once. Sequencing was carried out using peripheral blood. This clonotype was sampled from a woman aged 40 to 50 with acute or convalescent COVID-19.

CDR3 sequence (DNA): TGTGCCAGCACCACAGGGGGCTTCTACAATGAGCAGTTCTTC. This translates into CASTTGGFYNEQFF. The chain has TRBV3-1 (or the pseudogene TRBV3-2) and TRBJ2-1, with TRBD1 matching 9 bases. V shed 7 bases, J shed 3 bases, and the junction held 4 bases outside the gene matches. This CDR3 spans 14 amino acids. Germline assignment: CDR1 LGHDT and CDR2 YNNKEL (reference sequence).